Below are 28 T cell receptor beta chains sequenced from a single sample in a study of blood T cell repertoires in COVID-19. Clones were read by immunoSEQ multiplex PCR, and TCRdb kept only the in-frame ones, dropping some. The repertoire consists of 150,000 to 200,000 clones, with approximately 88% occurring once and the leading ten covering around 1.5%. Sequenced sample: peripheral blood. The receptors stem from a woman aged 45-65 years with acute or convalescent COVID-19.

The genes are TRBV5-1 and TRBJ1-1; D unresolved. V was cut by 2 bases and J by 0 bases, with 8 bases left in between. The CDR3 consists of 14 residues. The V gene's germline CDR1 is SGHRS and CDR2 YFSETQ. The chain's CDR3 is CASSFSGMNTEAFF. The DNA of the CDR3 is TGCGCCAGCAGCTTTAGTGGTATGAACACTGAAGCTTTCTTT.

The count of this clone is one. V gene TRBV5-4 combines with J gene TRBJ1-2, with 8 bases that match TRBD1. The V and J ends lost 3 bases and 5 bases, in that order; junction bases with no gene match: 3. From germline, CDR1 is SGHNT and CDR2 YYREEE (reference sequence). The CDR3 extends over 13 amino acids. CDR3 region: CASSSTGDYGYTF. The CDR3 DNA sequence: TGTGCCAGCAGCTCGACAGGGGATTATGGCTACACCTTC.

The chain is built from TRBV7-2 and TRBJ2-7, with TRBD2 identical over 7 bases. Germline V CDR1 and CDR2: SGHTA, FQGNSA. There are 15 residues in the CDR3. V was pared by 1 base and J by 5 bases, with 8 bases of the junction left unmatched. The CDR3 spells CASSLVSRGVDEQYF. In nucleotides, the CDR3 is TGTGCCAGCAGCTTAGTCTCCCGGGGGGTCGACGAGCAGTACTTC.

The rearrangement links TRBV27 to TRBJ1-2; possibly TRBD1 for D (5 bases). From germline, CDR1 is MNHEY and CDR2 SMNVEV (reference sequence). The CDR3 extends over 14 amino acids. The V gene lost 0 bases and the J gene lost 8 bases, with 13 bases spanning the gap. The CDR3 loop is CASSLSFGREGYTF. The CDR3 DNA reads TGTGCCAGCAGTTTATCGTTTGGCAGGGAAGGCTACACCTTC.

The CDR3 nucleotides are TGTGCCAGCAGCTTGGACAGGGAAAATGAAAAACTGTTTTTT. This sequence encodes CASSLDRENEKLFF. V and J are TRBV7-9 and TRBJ1-4, with TRBD1 matching 8 bases. This CDR3 has 14 amino acids. The germline gives CDR1 SEHNR, CDR2 FQNEAQ (reference sequence). Losses at the gene ends were 3 bases for V and 5 bases for J; bases not matched to a gene: 2.

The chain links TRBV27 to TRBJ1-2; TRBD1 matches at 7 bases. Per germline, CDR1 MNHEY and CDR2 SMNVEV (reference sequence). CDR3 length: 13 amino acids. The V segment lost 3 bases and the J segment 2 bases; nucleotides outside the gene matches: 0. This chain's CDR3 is CASSLGQNYGYTF. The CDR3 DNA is TGTGCCAGCAGTTTGGGACAGAACTATGGCTACACCTTC.

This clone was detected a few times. The CDR3 is CASSPLDPGVEHEAFF. Here the CDR3 DNA reads TGTGCCAGCTCACCACTGGATCCAGGGGTCGAGCATGAAGCTTTCTTT. The chain couples TRBV18 to TRBJ1-1, with D tentatively TRBD1 (6 bases). V lost 1 base, J lost 7 bases, and 19 bases lay in between. Germline loops: CDR1 KGHSH, CDR2 LQKENI. The CDR3 is 16 amino acids.

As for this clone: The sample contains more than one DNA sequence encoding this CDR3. Written as DNA, the CDR3 is TGTGCCTGGAGCCGGACAGGGAACACTGAAGCTTTCTTT. Protein sequence: CAWSRTGNTEAFF. The rearrangement links TRBV30 to TRBJ1-1; TRBD1 agrees at 7 bases. Germline-derived CDR1 and CDR2 are GTSNPN and SVGIG (reference sequence). V gave up 3 bases and J gave up 1 base; unmatched junction bases: 2. The length of the CDR3 is 13 residues. Drawing the rest from reference TRBV30 and TRBJ1-1, the complete variable domain is SQTIHQWPATLVQPVGSPLSLECTVEGTSNPNLYWYRQAAGRGLQLLFYSVGIGQISSEVPQNLSASRPQDRQFILSSKKLLLSDSGFYLCAWSRTGNTEAFFGQGTRLTVV.

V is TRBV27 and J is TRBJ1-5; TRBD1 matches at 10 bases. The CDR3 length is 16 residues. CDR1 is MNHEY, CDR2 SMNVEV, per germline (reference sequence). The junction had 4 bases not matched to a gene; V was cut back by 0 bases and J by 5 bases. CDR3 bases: TGTGCCAGCAGTTTATCGGGACAGGGGTACGATCAGCCCCAGCATTTT. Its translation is CASSLSGQGYDQPQHF.

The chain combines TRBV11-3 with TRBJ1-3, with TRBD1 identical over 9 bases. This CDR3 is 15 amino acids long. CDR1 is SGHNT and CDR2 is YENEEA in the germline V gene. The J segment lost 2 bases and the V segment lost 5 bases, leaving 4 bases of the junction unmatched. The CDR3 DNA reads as TGTGCCAGCAGCGCCCGGGACAGGGCTGGAAACACCATATATTTT. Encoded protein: CASSARDRAGNTIYF.

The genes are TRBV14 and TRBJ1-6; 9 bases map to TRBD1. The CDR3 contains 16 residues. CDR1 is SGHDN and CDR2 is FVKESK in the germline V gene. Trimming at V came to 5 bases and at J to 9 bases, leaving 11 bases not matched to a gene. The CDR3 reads CASSLPGTGPFSPLHF. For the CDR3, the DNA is TGTGCCAGCAGCTTGCCCGGGACAGGGCCCTTTTCACCCCTCCACTTT. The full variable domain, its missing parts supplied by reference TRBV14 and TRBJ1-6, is EAGVTQFPSHSVIEKGQTVTLRCDPISGHDNLYWYRRVMGKEIKFLLHFVKESKQDESGMPNNRFLAERTGGTYSTLKVQPAELEDSGVYFCASSLPGTGPFSPLHFGNGTRLTVT.

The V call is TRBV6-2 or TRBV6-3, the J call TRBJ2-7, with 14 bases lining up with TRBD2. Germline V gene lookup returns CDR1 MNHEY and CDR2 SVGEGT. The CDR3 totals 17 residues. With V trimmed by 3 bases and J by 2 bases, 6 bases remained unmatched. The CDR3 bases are TGTGCCAGCAGTTATACCCCGACTAGCGGGGGGGCCTACGAGCAGTACTTC. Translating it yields CASSYTPTSGGAYEQYF.

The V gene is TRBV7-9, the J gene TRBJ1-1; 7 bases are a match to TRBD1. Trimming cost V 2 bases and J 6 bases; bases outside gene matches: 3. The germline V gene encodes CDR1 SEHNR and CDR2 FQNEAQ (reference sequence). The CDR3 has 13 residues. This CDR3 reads CASSLTQGAEAFF. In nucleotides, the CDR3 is TGTGCCAGCAGCTTAACCCAGGGGGCTGAAGCTTTCTTT.

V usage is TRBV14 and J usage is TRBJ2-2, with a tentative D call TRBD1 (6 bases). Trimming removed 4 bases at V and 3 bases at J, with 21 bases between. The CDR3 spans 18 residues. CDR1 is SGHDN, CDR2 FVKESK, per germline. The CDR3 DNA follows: TGTGCCAGCAGCCCCTTAAAATACCCCAACAGGGACACCGGGGAGCTGTTTTTT. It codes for CASSPLKYPNRDTGELFF. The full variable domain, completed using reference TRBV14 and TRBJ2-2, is EAGVTQFPSHSVIEKGQTVTLRCDPISGHDNLYWYRRVMGKEIKFLLHFVKESKQDESGMPNNRFLAERTGGTYSTLKVQPAELEDSGVYFCASSPLKYPNRDTGELFFGEGSRLTVL.

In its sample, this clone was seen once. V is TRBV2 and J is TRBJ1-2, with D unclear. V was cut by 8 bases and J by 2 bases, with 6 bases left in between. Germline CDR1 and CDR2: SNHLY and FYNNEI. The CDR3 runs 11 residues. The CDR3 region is CASGGNYGYTF. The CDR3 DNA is TGTGCCAGCGGAGGGAACTATGGCTACACCTTC.

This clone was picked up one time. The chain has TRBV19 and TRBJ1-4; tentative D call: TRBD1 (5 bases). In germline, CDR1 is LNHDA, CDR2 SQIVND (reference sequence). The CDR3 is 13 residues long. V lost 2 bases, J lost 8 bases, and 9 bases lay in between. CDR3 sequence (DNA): TGTGCCAGTAGTATAAGCCGGGGGGAAAAACTGTTTTTT. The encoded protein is CASSISRGEKLFF.

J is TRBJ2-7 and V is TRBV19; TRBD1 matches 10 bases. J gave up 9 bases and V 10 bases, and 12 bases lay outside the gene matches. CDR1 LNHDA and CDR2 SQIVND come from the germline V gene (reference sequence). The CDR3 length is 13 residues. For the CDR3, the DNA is TGTGCCAACGACGGGGACAGGGGAGATCTGCAGTACTTC. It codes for CANDGDRGDLQYF.

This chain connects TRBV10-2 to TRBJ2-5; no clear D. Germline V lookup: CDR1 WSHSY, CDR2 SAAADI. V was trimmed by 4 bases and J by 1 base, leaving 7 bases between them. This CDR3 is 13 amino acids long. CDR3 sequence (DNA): TGCGCCAGCAGTGTCGTGAGCCAAGAGACCCAGTACTTC. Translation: CASSVVSQETQYF.

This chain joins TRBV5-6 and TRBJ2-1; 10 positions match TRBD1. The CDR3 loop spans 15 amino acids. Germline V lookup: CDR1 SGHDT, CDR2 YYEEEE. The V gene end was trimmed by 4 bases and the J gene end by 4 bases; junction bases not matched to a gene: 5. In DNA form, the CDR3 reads TGTGCCAGCAGCAGCGGGACAGGGGAGTACAATGAGCAGTTCTTC. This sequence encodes CASSSGTGEYNEQFF.

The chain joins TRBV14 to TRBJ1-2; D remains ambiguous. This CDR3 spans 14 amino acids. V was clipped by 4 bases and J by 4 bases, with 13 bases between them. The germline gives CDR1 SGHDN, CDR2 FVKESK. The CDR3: CASSPSPGLYGYTF. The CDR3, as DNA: TGTGCCAGCAGCCCCAGTCCAGGCCTCTATGGCTACACCTTC.

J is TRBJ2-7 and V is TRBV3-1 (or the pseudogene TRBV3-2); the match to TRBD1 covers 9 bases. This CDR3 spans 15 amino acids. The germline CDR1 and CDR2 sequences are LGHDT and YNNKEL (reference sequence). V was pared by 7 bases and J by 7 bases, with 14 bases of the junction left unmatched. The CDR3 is CASTRRGQGKGEQYF. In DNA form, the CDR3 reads TGTGCCAGCACTCGAAGGGGACAGGGAAAGGGTGAGCAGTACTTC.

CDR3 nucleotide sequence: TGTGCCAGCAGCCAAGATGGAGCCACAGATACGCAGTATTTT. Translated: CASSQDGATDTQYF. The J gene is TRBJ2-3, the V gene TRBV3-1 (or the pseudogene TRBV3-2); D call uncertain. The CDR3 sequence is 14 residues long. Per the germline V gene, CDR1 is LGHDT and CDR2 is YNNKEL (reference sequence). V lost 0 bases and J 2 bases, leaving 6 bases between the germline ends.

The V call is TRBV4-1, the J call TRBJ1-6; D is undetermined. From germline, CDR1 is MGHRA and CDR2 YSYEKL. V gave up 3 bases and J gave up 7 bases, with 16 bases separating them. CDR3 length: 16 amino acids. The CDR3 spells CASSQTTGFRNSPLHF. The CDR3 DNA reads TGCGCCAGCAGCCAGACAACGGGGTTTAGGAATTCACCCCTCCACTTT.

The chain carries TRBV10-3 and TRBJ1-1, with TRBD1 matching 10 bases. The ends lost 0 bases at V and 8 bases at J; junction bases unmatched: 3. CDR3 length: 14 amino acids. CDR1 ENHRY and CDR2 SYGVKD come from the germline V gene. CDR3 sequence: CAISESPGQGEAFF. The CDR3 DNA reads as TGTGCCATCAGTGAGTCGCCGGGACAGGGGGAAGCTTTCTTT.

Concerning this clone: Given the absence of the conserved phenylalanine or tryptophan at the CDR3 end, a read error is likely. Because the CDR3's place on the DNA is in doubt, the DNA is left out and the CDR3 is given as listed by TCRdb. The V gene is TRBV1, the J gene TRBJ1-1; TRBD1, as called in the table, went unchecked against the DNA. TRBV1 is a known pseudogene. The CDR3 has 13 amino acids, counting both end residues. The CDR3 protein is CTSSQPTGGTGGV.

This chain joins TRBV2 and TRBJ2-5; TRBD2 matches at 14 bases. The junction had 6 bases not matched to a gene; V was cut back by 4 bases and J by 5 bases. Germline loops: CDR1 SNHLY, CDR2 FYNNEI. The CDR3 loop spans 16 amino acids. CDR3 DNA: TGTGCCAGCAGTGTAGGACTAGCGGGGGGAGGCGAGACCCAGTACTTC. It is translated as CASSVGLAGGGETQYF. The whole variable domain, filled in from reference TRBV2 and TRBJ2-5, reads EPEVTQTPSHQVTQMGQEVILRCVPISNHLYFYWYRQILGQKVEFLVSFYNNEISEKSEIFDDQFSVERPDGSNFTLKIRSTKLEDSAMYFCASSVGLAGGGETQYFGPGTRLLVL.

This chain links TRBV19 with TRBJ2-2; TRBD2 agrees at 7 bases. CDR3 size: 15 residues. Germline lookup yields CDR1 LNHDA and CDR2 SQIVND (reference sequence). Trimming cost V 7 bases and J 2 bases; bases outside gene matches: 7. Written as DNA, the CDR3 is TGTGCCAGTACCTTGGCTAGCGGCAACACCGGGGAGCTGTTTTTT. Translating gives CASTLASGNTGELFF.

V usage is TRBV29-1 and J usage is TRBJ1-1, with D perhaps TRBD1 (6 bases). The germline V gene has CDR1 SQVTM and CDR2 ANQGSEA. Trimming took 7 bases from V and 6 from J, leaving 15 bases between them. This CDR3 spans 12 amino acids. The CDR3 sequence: CSGYRVGPEAFF. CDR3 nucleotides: TGCAGCGGTTACAGGGTAGGTCCTGAAGCTTTCTTT. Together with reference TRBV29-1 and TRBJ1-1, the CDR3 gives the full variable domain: SAVISQKPSRDICQRGTSLTIQCQVDSQVTMMFWYRQQPGQSLTLIATANQGSEATYESGFVIDKFPISRPNLTFSTLTVSNMSPEDSSIYLCSGYRVGPEAFFGQGTRLTVV.